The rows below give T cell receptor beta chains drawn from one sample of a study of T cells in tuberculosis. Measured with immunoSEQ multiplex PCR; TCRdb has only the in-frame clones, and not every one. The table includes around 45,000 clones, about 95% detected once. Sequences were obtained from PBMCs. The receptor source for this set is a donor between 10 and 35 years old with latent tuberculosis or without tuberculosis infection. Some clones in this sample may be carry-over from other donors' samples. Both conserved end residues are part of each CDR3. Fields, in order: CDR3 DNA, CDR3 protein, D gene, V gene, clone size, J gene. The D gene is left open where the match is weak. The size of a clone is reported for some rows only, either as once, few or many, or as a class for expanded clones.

DNA: TGTGCCAGCAGCTCCTGGACAGGGGTGTCAGATACGCAGTATTTT
CDR3: CASSSWTGVSDTQYF
D: TRBD1
V: TRBV7-3
size: -
J: TRBJ2-3

DNA: TGCGCCAGCAGCCAACCCGGTAGGGGGACTGAAGCTTTCTTT
CDR3: CASSQPGRGTEAFF
D: -
V: TRBV4-3
size: -
J: TRBJ1-1

DNA: TGTGCCATCAGAGAACTAGCGGCCTACAATGAGCAGTTCTTC
CDR3: CAIRELAAYNEQFF
D: TRBD2
V: TRBV10-3
size: -
J: TRBJ2-1

DNA: TGTGCCAGTAAGGAAGACAGGGGGACCTACAATGAGCAGTTCTTC
CDR3: CASKEDRGTYNEQFF
D: TRBD1
V: TRBV19
size: -
J: TRBJ2-1

DNA: TGTGCCTGGACCCGGACAGGGAGACAAAACATTCAGTACTTC
CDR3: CAWTRTGRQNIQYF
D: TRBD1
V: TRBV30
size: -
J: TRBJ2-4

DNA: TGCGCCAGCAGCCAATACCTGTTGGAGAGCTCCTACGAGCAGTACTTC
CDR3: CASSQYLLESSYEQYF
D: -
V: TRBV4-3
size: -
J: TRBJ2-7

DNA: TGTGCCAGCAGCCTAAGACAGGGACTGGGTCAGCCCCAGCATTTT
CDR3: CASSLRQGLGQPQHF
D: TRBD1
V: TRBV27
size: -
J: TRBJ1-5

DNA: TGTGCCAGCACCTCGGGGACACCGAACACTGAAGCTTTCTTT
CDR3: CASTSGTPNTEAFF
D: -
V: TRBV5-6
size: -
J: TRBJ1-1

DNA: TGTGCCAGCAGCTCCCCCTGGAGGGAGGTAGGAAACACCATATATTTT
CDR3: CASSSPWREVGNTIYF
D: -
V: TRBV21-1
size: -
J: TRBJ1-3

DNA: TGTGCCAGCTCACCGACTAGCGGGAGCTCCTACAATGAGCAGTTCTTC
CDR3: CASSPTSGSSYNEQFF
D: TRBD2
V: TRBV18
size: -
J: TRBJ2-1

DNA: TGTGCCAGTAGTCCTCTAGCGGGAGGGCCGATAAATGAGCAGTTCTTC
CDR3: CASSPLAGGPINEQFF
D: TRBD2
V: TRBV19
size: once
J: TRBJ2-1

DNA: TGTGCCAGCAGCGTAACGCCGGGGGGCTATGAAAAACTGTTTTTT
CDR3: CASSVTPGGYEKLFF
D: -
V: TRBV9
size: -
J: TRBJ1-4

DNA: TGTGCCAGCAGTTTATTCTTGGCTAGCGGGAGCAATGAGCAGTTCTTC
CDR3: CASSLFLASGSNEQFF
D: TRBD2
V: TRBV27
size: few
J: TRBJ2-1

DNA: TGTGCCAGCAGTCGGACAGGGGATGAGCAGTACTTC
CDR3: CASSRTGDEQYF
D: TRBD1
V: TRBV6-5
size: -
J: TRBJ2-7

DNA: TGTGCCACGTCGGGTTTTGACGAAAAACTGTTTTTT
CDR3: CATSGFDEKLFF
D: -
V: TRBV6-6
size: -
J: TRBJ1-4

DNA: TGTGCCACGACGGTAGCGGGCACTGAAGCTTTCTTT
CDR3: CATTVAGTEAFF
D: -
V: TRBV28
size: -
J: TRBJ1-1

DNA: TGCGCCAGCAGCAATACGGGACTTGGCCGCTACAATGAGCAGTTCTTC
CDR3: CASSNTGLGRYNEQFF
D: -
V: TRBV4-3
size: -
J: TRBJ2-1

DNA: TGTGCCAGCAGCTTAGGCAGGGCAAATACGCAGTATTTT
CDR3: CASSLGRANTQYF
D: -
V: TRBV7-8
size: -
J: TRBJ2-3

DNA: TGTGCCAGTAGTATAGCCGTGAGCTCCTACGAGCAGTACTTC
CDR3: CASSIAVSSYEQYF
D: -
V: TRBV19
size: -
J: TRBJ2-7

DNA: TGTGCCAGCAGTTTAAATTCTAGGGGCAATGAGCAGTTCTTC
CDR3: CASSLNSRGNEQFF
D: -
V: TRBV27
size: -
J: TRBJ2-1

DNA: TGTGCCAGTAGTCTCCCGTCATCAGGGACGAACACCGGGGAGCTGTTTTTT
CDR3: CASSLPSSGTNTGELFF
D: -
V: TRBV19
size: -
J: TRBJ2-2

DNA: TGTGCCAGCAGTTACTCAGAGGAGAGGAACACTGAAGCTTTCTTT
CDR3: CASSYSEERNTEAFF
D: -
V: TRBV6-5
size: -
J: TRBJ1-1

DNA: TGTGCCACCAGCAGAGCGGACATCTCCTACGAGCAGTACTTC
CDR3: CATSRADISYEQYF
D: -
V: TRBV15
size: -
J: TRBJ2-7

DNA: TGTGCCAGCAGCTTTTTTGGCGGGAGGGCCTCCTACAATGAGCAGTTCTTC
CDR3: CASSFFGGRASYNEQFF
D: -
V: TRBV12-1
size: -
J: TRBJ2-1

DNA: TGTGCCAGCAGTGTTAAAGGGGTCACTGAAGCTTTCTTT
CDR3: CASSVKGVTEAFF
D: -
V: TRBV2
size: -
J: TRBJ1-1

DNA: TGTGCCAGCAGCTCACAAGGAGGTATTTACGAGCAGTACTTC
CDR3: CASSSQGGIYEQYF
D: -
V: TRBV7-2
size: -
J: TRBJ2-7

DNA: TGCGCCAGCAGCTTGGGCAGGGGGAATGAGCAGTTCTTC
CDR3: CASSLGRGNEQFF
D: TRBD1
V: TRBV5-1
size: -
J: TRBJ2-1

DNA: TGTGCCAGCAGCCCGAACAGGGGGAGGAACACTGAAGCTTTCTTT
CDR3: CASSPNRGRNTEAFF
D: TRBD1
V: TRBV5-6
size: -
J: TRBJ1-1

DNA: TGTGCCAGCAGCGTAGGATCTGGGGGCTCCTTCCGAGCTTTCTTT
CDR3: CASSVGSGGSFRAFF
D: -
V: TRBV9
size: -
J: TRBJ1-1

DNA: TGCGCCAGCAGCCAAACCATAGCGGGGGGGCCCGGGGAGCTGTTTTTT
CDR3: CASSQTIAGGPGELFF
D: TRBD2
V: TRBV4-3
size: -
J: TRBJ2-2

DNA: TGTGCCTGGAGTGTCCGACTAACCTACAATGAGCAGTTCTTC
CDR3: CAWSVRLTYNEQFF
D: -
V: TRBV30
size: -
J: TRBJ2-1

DNA: TGTGCCAGCAGTTTATATAATCAGGGGGCGAACATTCAGTACTTC
CDR3: CASSLYNQGANIQYF
D: TRBD1
V: TRBV28
size: -
J: TRBJ2-4

DNA: TGTGCCAGCAGTGAAGAGGGGCCATCGGGAGAGGAGACCCAGTACTTC
CDR3: CASSEEGPSGEETQYF
D: -
V: TRBV25-1
size: -
J: TRBJ2-5

DNA: TGCGCCAGCAGCCCAGGACTAGCGGGAGTACACTACAATGAGCAGTTCTTC
CDR3: CASSPGLAGVHYNEQFF
D: TRBD2
V: TRBV4-3
size: -
J: TRBJ2-1

DNA: TGTGCCAGCAGCTCCACTGGCGGGAGCTCCTACAATGAGCAGTTCTTC
CDR3: CASSSTGGSSYNEQFF
D: TRBD2
V: TRBV7-2
size: -
J: TRBJ2-1

DNA: TGCGCCAGCAGCCTTCGAGGGGCAGGGGAGGCTTTCTTT
CDR3: CASSLRGAGEAFF
D: -
V: TRBV4-3
size: -
J: TRBJ1-1

DNA: TGTGCCAGCAGTTTCCGGGGGACAGGGAGGTCCTACGAGCAGTACTTC
CDR3: CASSFRGTGRSYEQYF
D: TRBD1
V: TRBV28
size: -
J: TRBJ2-7

DNA: TGCGCCAGCAGCCAAGACACCCCGGTGGCAGGGGACTACGAGCAGTACTTC
CDR3: CASSQDTPVAGDYEQYF
D: -
V: TRBV4-3
size: -
J: TRBJ2-7